This entry features one T cell receptor beta chain sequence. Its antigen is currently unknown. This table comes from immunoSEQ multiplex PCR, and its TCRdb copy is limited to in-frame clones, with some not included. Found here are around 110,000 clones, roughly 92% of them singletons; the top ten hold 1.6%. These data come from a study of T cell responses to AZD1222 COVID-19 vaccine. Study observations and caveats: Among AZD1222 vaccinees, only five to seven were seropositive at baseline. Clonal diversity was possibly underestimated; the donors were predominantly white British and more often female.

V shed 6 bases, J shed 7 bases, and the junction held 6 bases outside the gene matches. Per germline, CDR1 WSHSY and CDR2 SAAADI. The CDR3 consists of 13 residues. V is TRBV10-2 and J is TRBJ1-5; TRBD1 matches 7 bases. The origin of this receptor is an adult who received the AZD1222 COVID-19 vaccine. This material consisted of peripheral blood, taken 28 days after the second AZD1222 dose. The CDR3 DNA reads TGCGCCAGCAGCCTTACAGGGGACCAGCCCCAGCATTTT. Protein sequence: CASSLTGDQPQHF.